What follows are 32 T cell receptor beta chains derived from one specimen sequenced in a study of T-cell memory formation after mild COVID-19. TCRdb ran MiXCR on the 5' RACE reads and lists one entry per CDR3 protein. Here the sample spans roughly 350,000 distinct CDR3 sequences, around 27% being singletons. The sample taken for sequencing was PBMCs or a T cell subset sorted from them (not recorded which). Every receptor here comes from an adult woman who had mild COVID-19 (a few samples of this study predate the infection). Cell type and time point are not known.

This chain joins TRBV29-1 and TRBJ2-5, with TRBD1 identical over 11 bases. This CDR3 is built from 14 residues. From germline, CDR1 is SQVTM and CDR2 ANQGSEA. J gave up 5 bases and V 6 bases, and 8 bases lay outside the gene matches. The CDR3 loop reads CSVASGTGGETQYF. Here the CDR3 DNA reads TGCAGCGTCGCCTCCGGGACAGGGGGGGAGACCCAGTACTTC.

This clonotype was found a few times. CDR3 sequence: CASSLDGGAVGYTF. The CDR3 DNA sequence: TGTGCCAGCAGCTTGGATGGGGGAGCGGTCGGCTACACCTTC. This chain links TRBV5-5 with TRBJ1-2, with D tentatively TRBD1 (5 bases). The CDR3 covers 14 residues. V dropped 0 bases and J dropped 8 bases, with 14 bases sitting between them. Germline V CDR1 and CDR2: SGHKS, YYEKEE (reference sequence).

This clonotype was detected a few times. The genes are TRBV5-1 and TRBJ2-1; a possible D gene is TRBD2 (5 bases). Between the trimmed V and J ends, which lost 0 bases and 6 bases, there was a span of 13 bases. The CDR3 has 15 residues. Germline V CDR1 and CDR2: SGHRS, YFSETQ. As DNA, the CDR3 is TGCGCCAGCAGCTTGGGATCTAGCCTAGGCAATGAGCAGTTCTTC. This translates into CASSLGSSLGNEQFF. Full variable domain (missing parts from reference TRBV5-1 and TRBJ2-1): KAGVTQTPRYLIKTRGQQVTLSCSPISGHRSVSWYQQTPGQGLQFLFEYFSETQRNKGNFPGRFSGRQFSNSRSEMNVSTLELGDSALYLCASSLGSSLGNEQFFGPGTRLTVL.

V and J are TRBV7-2 and TRBJ2-3; 11 positions match TRBD2. Trimming took 1 base from V and 3 from J; bases not matched to a gene: 9. Germline CDR1 SGHTA, CDR2 FQGNSA. This CDR3 has 18 amino acids. CDR3 DNA: TGTGCCAGCAGCTTAGAGTGGCCTAGCGGGAGGAGTACAGATACGCAGTATTTT. It translates to CASSLEWPSGRSTDTQYF.

This clonotype showed up just a few times. The V call is TRBV7-8, the J call TRBJ2-5; TRBD1 matches 7 bases. Germline CDR1 and CDR2: SGHVS and FQNEAQ. V lost 0 bases and J lost 5; bases outside the gene matches: 9. The CDR3 runs to 16 residues. The CDR3 nucleotides read TGTGCCAGCAGCTTAGCTCTGACAGGGTACGGGGAGACCCAGTACTTC. Protein sequence: CASSLALTGYGETQYF.

This clonotype came up a few times. CDR3 residues: CASSQEDWSPQETQYF. The CDR3 DNA follows: TGCGCCAGCAGCCAAGAGGATTGGAGCCCCCAAGAGACCCAGTACTTC. The V and J genes are TRBV4-1 and TRBJ2-5, with no clear D. Germline CDR1 MGHRA, CDR2 YSYEKL. Trimming shortened V by 0 bases and J by 1 base, and 12 bases separated the two germline ends. The CDR3 loop spans 16 amino acids.

This clonotype was seen repeatedly, ten times or more. The chain carries TRBV7-2 and TRBJ2-1, with 8 bases lining up with TRBD2. Germline CDR1 and CDR2: SGHTA and FQGNSA. V shed 0 bases, J shed 9 bases, and the junction held 4 bases outside the gene matches. This CDR3 is 14 amino acids long. CDR3 loop: CASSLANLAGEQFF. CDR3 DNA: TGTGCCAGCAGCTTAGCGAATCTAGCGGGTGAGCAGTTCTTC.

The J gene is TRBJ2-1, the V gene TRBV24-1, with 11 bases aligning to TRBD1. This CDR3 spans 15 amino acids. CDR1 and CDR2 (germline): KGHDR, SFDVKD. Trimming took 6 bases from V and 7 from J; bases not matched to a gene: 7. The CDR3 DNA sequence: TGTGCCACCAGTCCCGGGACAGGGGGGTATAATGAGCAGTTCTTC. It specifies CATSPGTGGYNEQFF.

V is TRBV20-1 and J is TRBJ1-2; the D is unclear. The germline gives CDR1 DFQATT, CDR2 SNEGSKA (reference sequence). The CDR3 consists of 11 residues. V lost 6 bases and J lost 8, with 13 bases in between. This chain's CDR3 is CSAFMVGGYTF. The CDR3 coding sequence is TGCAGTGCCTTCATGGTGGGGGGCTACACCTTC.

This chain connects TRBV24-1 to TRBJ2-2; a possible D gene is TRBD1 (5 bases). V lost 8 bases, J lost 0 bases, and 12 bases lay in between. Germline V gene sequence: CDR1 KGHDR, CDR2 SFDVKD. This CDR3 contains 15 residues. The CDR3 region is CATTPQGPNTGELFF. The DNA of the CDR3 is TGTGCCACCACCCCGCAGGGCCCGAACACCGGGGAGCTGTTTTTT.

This clonotype was seen many times. The chain is built from TRBV5-1 and TRBJ2-7, with 11 bases fitting TRBD2. The junction had 1 base not matched to a gene; V was cut back by 1 base and J by 1 base. CDR1 is SGHRS, CDR2 YFSETQ, per germline. The CDR3 length is 15 residues. The CDR3 region has the DNA TGCGCCAGCAGCTTGACTAGCGGGGGTTCCTACGAGCAGTACTTC. It encodes CASSLTSGGSYEQYF. The full variable domain, in which reference TRBV5-1 and TRBJ2-7 provide the parts outside the CDR3, is KAGVTQTPRYLIKTRGQQVTLSCSPISGHRSVSWYQQTPGQGLQFLFEYFSETQRNKGNFPGRFSGRQFSNSRSEMNVSTLELGDSALYLCASSLTSGGSYEQYFGPGTRLTVT.

This clonotype was seen more than once but under ten times. DNA for the CDR3: TGCAGTGCTAGAGCAAGTTTTTACGAGCAGTACTTC. It is translated as CSARASFYEQYF. The chain joins TRBV20-1 to TRBJ2-7; no firm D call. The V gene's germline CDR1 is DFQATT and CDR2 SNEGSKA (reference sequence). The CDR3 is made up of 12 amino acids. V was trimmed by 1 base and J by 4 bases, leaving 8 bases between them.

The V call is TRBV25-1, the J call TRBJ1-1; D is unclear. V dropped 1 base and J dropped 0 bases, with 3 bases sitting between them. The CDR3 length is 13 residues. Germline V CDR1 and CDR2: MGHDK, SYGVNS. CDR3 sequence: CASSELLNTEAFF. The CDR3 bases are TGTGCCAGCAGTGAATTACTGAACACTGAAGCTTTCTTT.

This chain connects TRBV30 to TRBJ1-1; the D is unclear. Germline V gives CDR1 GTSNPN, CDR2 SVGIG (reference sequence). V gave up 5 bases and J gave up 4 bases, with 11 bases separating them. This CDR3 contains 12 residues. The CDR3 is CAWGGLSTEAFF. The CDR3 nucleotides are TGTGCCTGGGGCGGGCTTTCCACTGAAGCTTTCTTT.

This clonotype was counted only a few times. This sequence joins TRBV5-5 and TRBJ2-7; a possible D gene is TRBD2 (6 bases). From germline, CDR1 is SGHKS and CDR2 YYEKEE (reference sequence). The CDR3 is 15 amino acids. The V and J ends lost 3 bases and 0 bases respectively, with 13 bases between them. CDR3 in amino acids: CASSWTGLSSYEQYF. For the CDR3, the DNA is TGTGCCAGCAGCTGGACGGGACTCAGCTCCTACGAGCAGTACTTC.

The J gene is TRBJ2-7, the V gene TRBV25-1; 10 nucleotides line up with TRBD2. This CDR3 region has 18 residues. CDR1 is MGHDK, CDR2 SYGVNS, per germline. With V trimmed by 2 bases and J by 5 bases, 15 bases remained unmatched. The chain's CDR3 is CASSEGHEGGLARNEQYF. DNA of the CDR3: TGTGCCAGCAGTGAAGGTCACGAAGGGGGACTAGCGCGGAACGAGCAGTACTTC.

There are a few counts of this clonotype. This chain uses TRBV7-9 with TRBJ2-5, with 9 positions matching TRBD1. This CDR3 contains 14 residues. CDR1 is SEHNR, CDR2 FQNEAQ, per germline (reference sequence). Trimming at V came to 4 bases and at J to 5 bases, leaving 5 bases not matched to a gene. CDR3 protein: CASSSGTGFETQYF. CDR3 in DNA: TGTGCCAGCAGCTCCGGGACAGGGTTCGAGACCCAGTACTTC.

This rearrangement joins TRBV10-3 to TRBJ1-2; D might be TRBD1 (6 bases). CDR3 length: 12 amino acids. CDR1 is ENHRY and CDR2 is SYGVKD in the germline V gene. Between the trimmed V and J ends, which lost 4 bases and 7 bases, there was a span of 10 bases. CDR3 protein: CAISVRTVGYTF. The CDR3, as DNA: TGTGCCATCAGTGTGCGGACAGTTGGCTACACCTTC.

The genes are TRBV19 and TRBJ2-7; TRBD1 agrees at 8 bases. Trimming cost V 10 bases and J 2 bases; bases outside gene matches: 7. This CDR3 has 13 residues. The germline V gene encodes CDR1 LNHDA and CDR2 SQIVND (reference sequence). The CDR3 bases are TGTGCCACTACACAGGGGGGAACCTACGAGCAGTACTTC. It is translated as CATTQGGTYEQYF.

The chain joins TRBV7-9 to TRBJ1-5, with 7 bases matching TRBD1. V lost 0 bases and J lost 4; bases outside the gene matches: 9. The CDR3 is made up of 17 amino acids. Germline CDR1 and CDR2: SEHNR and FQNEAQ (reference sequence). In nucleotides, the CDR3 is TGTGCCAGCAGCTTAGCGGGCAGGGGGAGCAAGAATCAGCCCCAGCATTTT. The encoded protein is CASSLAGRGSKNQPQHF.

This clonotype showed up just a few times. CDR3 DNA: TGCGCCAGCAGCCAAGATCCTTCGGGCGCGGCCGGCGGCTATGGCTACACCTTC. Translated, it gives CASSQDPSGAAGGYGYTF. The chain is built from TRBV4-1 and TRBJ1-2; D gene ambiguous. V shed 0 bases and J shed 4 bases, with 21 bases lying between them. In germline, CDR1 is MGHRA, CDR2 YSYEKL. The CDR3 consists of 18 residues.

This chain connects TRBV7-6 to TRBJ2-7, with TRBD2 matching 10 bases. This CDR3 is 18 amino acids long. The trim removed 5 bases at V and 3 bases at J, leaving 16 bases unmatched. The germline CDR1 and CDR2 sequences are SGHVS and FNYEAQ. The CDR3 coding sequence is TGTGCCAGCAGCCCAGGGACCGAACCGGGACTAGCGTACTACGAGCAGTACTTC. Amino acids: CASSPGTEPGLAYYEQYF. Full variable domain (remainder filled in from reference TRBV7-6 and TRBJ2-7): GAGVSQSPRYKVTKRGQDVALRCDPISGHVSLYWYRQALGQGPEFLTYFNYEAQQDKSGLPNDRFSAERPEGSISTLTIQRTEQRDSAMYRCASSPGTEPGLAYYEQYFGPGTRLTVT.

CDR3 in DNA: TGTGCCAGCAGCTTAGATGAACAGAAGGGGCTACTAGCGGGAGCGCCGGGGGTCAATGAGCAGTTCTTC. Its translation: CASSLDEQKGLLAGAPGVNEQFF. J is TRBJ2-1 and V is TRBV7-2, with 11 nucleotides matching TRBD2. This CDR3 has 23 amino acids. Trimming removed 1 base from V and 6 bases from J; junction bases left unmatched: 26. CDR1 is SGHTA and CDR2 is FQGNSA in the germline V gene.

This chain uses TRBV7-9 with TRBJ2-3; 9 positions match TRBD2. The germline V gene has CDR1 SEHNR and CDR2 FQNEAQ (reference sequence). CDR3 length equals 15 residues. J was trimmed by 1 base and V by 3 bases; bases with no gene match: 2. CDR3 DNA: TGTGCCAGCAGCTTTCCTAGCGGGGGCACAGATACGCAGTATTTT. Its protein product is CASSFPSGGTDTQYF.

This sequence joins TRBV4-3 and TRBJ1-5; D possibly corresponds to TRBD1 (5 bases). CDR3 length: 15 residues. The germline V gene has CDR1 LGHNA and CDR2 YSLEER. The V gene lost 1 base and the J gene lost 7 bases, with 14 bases spanning the gap. CDR3 amino acids: CASSQGRGSRQPQHF. CDR3 bases: TGCGCCAGCAGCCAAGGTAGGGGATCGAGGCAGCCCCAGCATTTT.

The chain has TRBV12-3 or TRBV12-4 and TRBJ1-1; D not resolved. The CDR3 totals 10 residues. Trimming took 3 bases from V and 6 from J, leaving 2 bases between them. DNA of the CDR3: TGTGCCAGCAGTTTCTCTGAAGCTTTCTTT. Translating it yields CASSFSEAFF.

This rearrangement joins TRBV19 to TRBJ2-7; D is ambiguous. The CDR3 runs to 15 residues. Trimming removed 1 base from V and 3 bases from J, with 13 bases in between. CDR1 is LNHDA and CDR2 is SQIVND in the germline V gene (reference sequence). The CDR3 sequence is CASSIVFHLGYEQYF. The CDR3 DNA reads TGTGCCAGTAGTATAGTCTTCCACCTGGGCTACGAGCAGTACTTC.

The table lists this clonotype with a few counts. The V and J genes are TRBV27 and TRBJ2-1; D possibly matches TRBD1 or TRBD2 (7 bases each). The germline V gene has CDR1 MNHEY and CDR2 SMNVEV (reference sequence). Trimming took off 3 bases at V and 0 bases at J, with 21 bases between the two ends. The CDR3 covers 19 residues. CDR3 sequence: CASSFLTQGGGISYNEQFF. The CDR3 DNA sequence: TGTGCCAGCAGTTTCCTCACCCAGGGGGGAGGGATCTCCTACAATGAGCAGTTCTTC.

This clonotype has only a few counts. This rearrangement joins TRBV6-6 to TRBJ2-1; 9 bases agree with TRBD1. J gave up 12 bases and V 7 bases, and 13 bases lay outside the gene matches. This CDR3 region has 14 residues. Germline CDR1 is MNHNY and CDR2 is SVGAGI (reference sequence). CDR3 protein: CASMRDRVESGQFF. The CDR3 bases are TGTGCCAGCATGAGGGACAGGGTAGAATCTGGGCAGTTCTTC.

The chain has TRBV6-2 or TRBV6-3 and TRBJ2-3, with 8 bases matching TRBD1. Trimming removed 6 bases from V and 5 bases from J; junction bases left unmatched: 7. CDR3 length: 14 amino acids. Germline CDR1 MNHEY, CDR2 SVGEGT. CDR3 DNA sequence: TGTGCCAGCAGCCCGACAGGGGCACAAGATACGCAGTATTTT. It is translated as CASSPTGAQDTQYF.

This clonotype was counted at least ten times. J is TRBJ2-7 and V is TRBV7-2, with 7 nucleotides matching TRBD2. The CDR3 loop spans 15 amino acids. The V gene end was trimmed by 2 bases and the J gene end by 3 bases; junction bases not matched to a gene: 7. Germline V gene sequence: CDR1 SGHTA, CDR2 FQGNSA. CDR3 in DNA: TGTGCCAGCAGCTTACATCAGGGCGGGGGCTACGAGCAGTACTTC. It translates to CASSLHQGGGYEQYF.

This clonotype showed up just a few times. The chain combines TRBV10-2 with TRBJ2-3, with 9 positions matching TRBD1. The V gene end was trimmed by 4 bases and the J gene end by 1 base; junction bases not matched to a gene: 0. CDR1 is WSHSY and CDR2 is SAAADI in the germline V gene. The CDR3 runs to 14 residues. CDR3 bases: TGCGCCAGCAGTGGACAGGGGGGCACAGATACGCAGTATTTT. It specifies CASSGQGGTDTQYF.